A single sample gave rise to the 9 T cell receptor beta chains below, sequenced in a study of T-cell reconstitution after alpha-beta-depleted transplantation in children. Molecular barcoding with unique molecular identifiers was used for the TCRbeta library. From the PCR reads, TCRdb called clonotypes with MiXCR, one entry per CDR3 protein. In the table there are about 97,000 distinct CDR3 sequences, about 5.6% of which are singletons. Sequenced material: PBMCs, mostly from graft donor cells, taken 60 days after TCRalphabeta/CD19-depleted stem cell transplant. The receptors come from a female patient aged 2-10 years who had a stem cell transplant for Fanconi anemia, so the T cells may come from the graft donor.

The table lists this clonotype with many counts. The gene calls are TRBV28 and TRBJ1-1; 7 positions agree with TRBD1. The ends lost 2 bases at V and 1 base at J; junction bases unmatched: 4. This CDR3 is 15 amino acids long. CDR1 and CDR2 from the germline V gene are MDHEN and SYDVKM. The CDR3 here is CASSLPGTANTEAFF. CDR3 bases: TGTGCCAGCAGTTTACCCGGGACAGCGAACACTGAAGCTTTCTTT.

The rearrangement uses TRBV20-1 and TRBJ2-1, with 12 bases identical to TRBD2. Trimming at V came to 2 bases and at J to 3 bases, leaving 8 bases not matched to a gene. The length of the CDR3 is 17 residues. The germline CDR1 and CDR2 sequences are DFQATT and SNEGSKA (reference sequence). The chain's CDR3 is CSARQLAGGLYYNEQFF. The CDR3 DNA is TGCAGTGCTAGACAGCTAGCGGGGGGGCTCTACTACAATGAGCAGTTCTTC.

This clonotype was detected ten times or more. The rearrangement joins TRBV28 to TRBJ1-1; D unclear. CDR1 and CDR2 (germline): MDHEN, SYDVKM. The CDR3 length is 16 residues. Deletions cut 2 bases from V and 0 bases from J, with 13 bases between. The CDR3 is CASSLGSRRLNTEAFF. The CDR3 DNA follows: TGTGCCAGCAGTTTAGGGTCCCGCAGGCTGAACACTGAAGCTTTCTTT.

The chain combines TRBV28 with TRBJ1-2; D is unresolved. The CDR3 spans 12 residues. The germline V gene has CDR1 MDHEN and CDR2 SYDVKM. Trimming took 6 bases from V and 0 from J, leaving 5 bases between them. The DNA of the CDR3 is TGTGCCAGCAGATCAGCTAACTATGGCTACACCTTC. Translated, it gives CASRSANYGYTF.

This clonotype was found many times. The chain employs TRBV11-2 and TRBJ2-5, with TRBD2 as a possible D gene (7 bases). The ends were cut back, 3 bases at V and 6 bases at J, with 17 bases in the middle. Germline lookup yields CDR1 SGHAT and CDR2 FQNNGV. There are 15 residues in the CDR3. The CDR3 sequence is CASSLGRGGSQTQYF. The DNA for the CDR3 is TGTGCCAGCAGCTTGGGGAGGGGGGGGTCCCAGACCCAGTACTTC.

This chain joins TRBV18 and TRBJ1-2; D is undetermined. V lost 2 bases, J lost 0 bases, and 4 bases lay in between. Germline V gene data show CDR1 as KGHSH and CDR2 as LQKENI. The CDR3 is made up of 13 amino acids. The CDR3 protein is CASSPAANYGYTF. As DNA, the CDR3 is TGTGCCAGCTCACCAGCAGCTAACTATGGCTACACCTTC.

This clonotype was observed many times. The chain recombines TRBV7-2 with TRBJ1-6; 10 nucleotides line up with TRBD1. This CDR3 contains 14 residues. The V and J ends lost 5 bases and 9 bases, in that order; junction bases with no gene match: 4. Germline CDR1 and CDR2: SGHTA and FQGNSA. As DNA, the CDR3 is TGTGCCAGCAGCCTTCGGGACAGGGGTTCACCCCTCCACTTT. Encoded protein: CASSLRDRGSPLHF. Combining the CDR3 with reference TRBV7-2 and TRBJ1-6 gives the whole variable domain GAGVSQSPSNKVTEKGKDVELRCDPISGHTALYWYRQSLGQGLEFLIYFQGNSAPDKSGLPSDRFSAERTGGSVSTLTIQRTQQEDSAVYLCASSLRDRGSPLHFGNGTRLTVT.

This clonotype was detected many times. This chain links TRBV20-1 with TRBJ2-2; TRBD2 aligns across 7 bases. Per the germline V gene, CDR1 is DFQATT and CDR2 is SNEGSKA (reference sequence). There are 17 residues in the CDR3. V was clipped by 1 base and J by 5 bases; unmatched bases: 13. The CDR3 spells CSARAGLAALGTGELFF. The CDR3 nucleotides are TGCAGTGCTAGAGCCGGGCTAGCGGCCCTCGGAACCGGGGAGCTGTTTTTT.

The chain couples TRBV25-1 to TRBJ1-3; 9 nucleotides align to TRBD1. The V and J ends lost 8 bases and 4 bases, in that order; junction bases with no gene match: 15. The CDR3 has 17 amino acids. The germline V gene encodes CDR1 MGHDK and CDR2 SYGVNS. The CDR3 spells CASEQGQGLTEGNTIYF. The DNA of the CDR3 is TGTGCCAGCGAGCAGGGACAGGGCCTTACGGAAGGAAACACCATATATTTT.